The T cell receptor (beta chain) described here comes from a study of CD8 T cells in ankylosing spondylitis (dated by TCRdb to 2016 to 2017). Turning to the overall study: T cell receptor beta repertoires were profiled in healthy donors and ankylosing spondylitis patients so that disease-linked TCR variants could be found. In total, the full study cohort was made up of some 110 healthy donors and roughly 27 ankylosing spondylitis patients. Peripheral blood was sampled, and synovial fluid was additionally collected from ankylosing spondylitis patients. Study-wide conclusions, independent of this receptor: The disease-linked clones showed a CD8+ phenotype and occurred at relatively low frequencies in peripheral blood. Some motif variants were previously reported in synovial fluid and blood of reactive arthritis patients, suggesting common disease-initiation mechanisms. The disease-linked clones were reported to be significantly enriched in matched synovial fluid samples from ankylosing spondylitis patients. Blood from ankylosing spondylitis patients appeared to be characterized by a TCR beta motif composed of about eight highly homologous amino acid variants.

Instrument on record: Illumina HiSeq 2500. Quantitative 5'-RACE with molecular barcodes was used to prepare TCR beta libraries. The authors' pipeline ran thus. Disease-linked TCR variants were identified with a new computational method built on a probabilistic model of VDJ rearrangement. The public reads were quality trimmed at Q25 with fastp and then assembled into clones with MiXCR by TCRdb, keeping productive beta chains. Entries are consolidated by CDR3 protein sequence, retaining the most common genes and DNA. TCRdb, not the authors, supplied the V and J calls. The sample table shows 200,000 to 250,000 distinct CDR3 sequences, and roughly 18% are seen once. Of the sample, roughly 43% is held by the ten largest clones. V loses 6 bases of germline sequence and J loses 0 bases, and the interval between the two ends is 11 bases. The CDR3 spans 14 residues, from the cysteine through the phenylalanine. Only CDR3 DNA remains: 42 bases, in frame from the first base. CDR1 is given as SEHNR and CDR2 as FQNEAQ, both from the germline V gene (reference sequence).

This clonotype has just a few counts. Its antigen is not yet known. Base qualities are not provided; no much larger clone lies one nucleotide away. The chain couples TRBV7-9 to TRBJ1-1; perhaps TRBD1 is the D gene, with 6 bases matching. The sequenced sample consisted of blood, either unsorted or a sorted T cell fraction (not recorded which). This clonotype originated in a male donor with ankylosing spondylitis. The DNA reads TGTGCCAGCAGGGAGGGGGATTTGAACACTGAAGCTTTCTTT. Its protein product is CASREGDLNTEAFF.